This T cell receptor (beta chain) was captured in a study of CD8 T cells in Susac syndrome. The overall study: Patients with Susac syndrome were therapy-naive, on corticosteroids, or on intravenous immunoglobulin alone at the time that blood was drawn.

On this clonotype itself: At one end the junction does not follow the germline gene, possibly because of a read error.

The CDR3 runs 14 residues. CDR1 is SGHRS, CDR2 YFSETQ, per germline. Blood CD8+ and CD4+ T cells underwent high-throughput TCR beta sequencing. Diagnostic criteria defined recently for definite or probable disease were met by the Susac syndrome patients. Both CD4+ and CD8+ T cells were negatively isolated, and TEMRA cells underwent FACS enrichment. Reverse transcription of 0.5 to 1 ug RNA was performed with random hexamers. MiXCR, run by TCRdb on the immunoSEQ multiplex PCR reads, gives a single entry per CDR3 protein. The sample has roughly 200,000 distinct CDR3 sequences, 90% to 95% seen once; the top ten hold around 0.11%.

V is TRBV5-1 and J is TRBJ1-6; 8 bases map to TRBD1. The sequence derives from a human donor with Susac syndrome. The source material was CD4+ T cells from PBMCs. The CDR3 is CASSLDRDDSPLHF. The CDR3 DNA reads TGCGCCAGCAGTTTGGACAGGGATGATTCACCCCTCCACTTT.